These 32 T cell receptor beta chains share one sample of origin, sequenced in a study of cytomegalovirus exposure and HLA in healthy donors. Only in-frame clones appear in the TCRdb table, and some are missing; sequencing was by immunoSEQ multiplex PCR. The sample lists about 74,000 clones; 94% were seen once. Material: PBMCs. The receptors come from a woman between 18 and 30 years old in good health and CMV-seropositive.

CDR3 DNA: TGCGCCAGCAGCTTCGATGCAGCGTCTTCGGGGGAGCTGTTTTTT. It specifies CASSFDAASSGELFF. V and J are TRBV5-1 and TRBJ2-2; no reliable D call. This CDR3 is 15 amino acids long. Germline values: CDR1 SGHRS, CDR2 YFSETQ. V lost 2 bases and J lost 8, with 16 bases in between.

The J gene is TRBJ2-1, the V gene TRBV4-1, with no clear D. V gave up 2 bases and J gave up 0 bases, with 2 bases separating them. Germline loops: CDR1 MGHRA, CDR2 YSYEKL. The CDR3 contains 13 residues. The CDR3 nucleotides are TGCGCCAGCAGCCAACACTCCTACAATGAGCAGTTCTTC. It encodes CASSQHSYNEQFF.

The gene calls are TRBV6-1 and TRBJ2-3, with D perhaps TRBD1 (5 bases). This CDR3 contains 15 residues. V was cut by 4 bases and J by 0 bases, with 11 bases left in between. The germline CDR1 and CDR2 sequences are MNHNS and SASEGT. The CDR3 region has the DNA TGTGCCAGCAGTGTAGGGGATACAAGCACAGATACGCAGTATTTT. The encoded protein is CASSVGDTSTDTQYF.

V and J are TRBV6-5 and TRBJ2-7; 9 bases align to TRBD2. The germline CDR1 and CDR2 sequences are MNHEY and SVGAGI. CDR3 length: 14 residues. The trim removed 5 bases at V and 2 bases at J, leaving 4 bases unmatched. The CDR3 DNA reads TGTGCCAGCAGTCGGACTAGCGCAACCTACGAGCAGTACTTC. It translates to CASSRTSATYEQYF.

The CDR3 DNA follows: TGTGCCAGCAGCCAAGGTGGCGGGGGTCGGCCTGAGCAGTTCTTC. Its translation: CASSQGGGGRPEQFF. V gene TRBV4-2 combines with J gene TRBJ2-1, with 7 bases fitting TRBD2. CDR3 length: 15 amino acids. The V and J ends lost 1 base and 9 bases, in that order; junction bases with no gene match: 9. CDR1 is LGHNA and CDR2 is YNFKEQ in the germline V gene.

The chain has TRBV6-1 and TRBJ1-4; the match to TRBD1 covers 8 bases. V gave up 6 bases and J gave up 8 bases; unmatched junction bases: 8. Per the germline V gene, CDR1 is MNHNS and CDR2 is SASEGT. This CDR3 region has 14 residues. The CDR3 sequence: CASSGQGQGEKLFF. DNA of the CDR3: TGTGCCAGCAGCGGACAGGGTCAGGGGGAAAAACTGTTTTTT.

The V gene is TRBV10-3, the J gene TRBJ1-5; 8 positions agree with TRBD1. Germline V gives CDR1 ENHRY, CDR2 SYGVKD. With V trimmed by 0 bases and J by 5 bases, 3 bases remained unmatched. The CDR3 runs 15 residues. The CDR3 bases are TGTGCCATCAGTGAGTCGGGACAGGCCTATCAGCCCCAGCATTTT. This translates into CAISESGQAYQPQHF.

The V and J genes are TRBV6-1 and TRBJ2-1; 13 bases align to TRBD2. The CDR3 runs 15 residues. The germline gives CDR1 MNHNS, CDR2 SASEGT. V lost 6 bases to trimming and J lost 13 bases; unmatched junction nucleotides: 12. For the CDR3, the DNA is TGTGCCAGCAGGACCGGGACTAGCGGGATATGGGGTCAGTTCTTC. It yields the protein CASRTGTSGIWGQFF.

The chain employs TRBV25-1 and TRBJ2-7, with D possibly being TRBD2 (5 bases). The CDR3 consists of 13 residues. Germline values: CDR1 MGHDK, CDR2 SYGVNS. Trimming removed 4 bases from V and 6 bases from J, with 13 bases in between. The CDR3 nucleotides read TGTGCCAGCAGTGGATCCCCTGAGGGCGAGCAGTACTTC. Translation gives CASSGSPEGEQYF.

The chain uses TRBV18 and TRBJ1-2; D remains unclear. The CDR3 contains 14 residues. V lost 3 bases to trimming and J lost 3 bases, with 11 bases between them. Germline CDR1 reads KGHSH; CDR2 reads LQKENI. CDR3 coding DNA: TGTGCCAGCTCACCTACCAGGAACCACTATGGCTACACCTTC. This translates into CASSPTRNHYGYTF.

The chain has TRBV7-2 and TRBJ1-2; D is possibly TRBD1 (5 bases). CDR3 length equals 15 residues. Germline loops: CDR1 SGHTA, CDR2 FQGNSA. V was shortened by 3 bases and J by 4 bases, with 15 bases between the two germline ends. The chain's CDR3 is CASSFSGQGIYGYTF. In DNA, the CDR3 is TGTGCCAGCAGCTTCTCAGGTCAGGGTATCTATGGCTACACCTTC. Based on the CDR3 plus reference TRBV7-2 and TRBJ1-2, the full variable domain is GAGVSQSPSNKVTEKGKDVELRCDPISGHTALYWYRQSLGQGLEFLIYFQGNSAPDKSGLPSDRFSAERTGGSVSTLTIQRTQQEDSAVYLCASSFSGQGIYGYTFGSGTRLTVV.

This clone has only one observation. This chain uses TRBV2 with TRBJ2-7, with 9 bases identical to TRBD2. V was pared by 8 bases and J by 2 bases, with 16 bases of the junction left unmatched. Germline V gene data show CDR1 as SNHLY and CDR2 as FYNNEI. The CDR3 sequence is 17 residues long. DNA of the CDR3: TGTGCCAGCCTAGGAGTAGCGGGAGAGATAACCCCCTACGAGCAGTACTTC. Translated: CASLGVAGEITPYEQYF.

V is TRBV10-3 and J is TRBJ1-6, with TRBD1 matching 7 bases. The CDR3 runs 13 residues. Germline CDR1 and CDR2: ENHRY and SYGVKD. Unmatched junction bases numbered 7, after V lost 7 bases and J lost 10 bases. The CDR3, as DNA: TGTGCCATCAAAGGACAGGTAGAGTCACCCCTCCACTTT. Its translation is CAIKGQVESPLHF.

This chain links TRBV18 with TRBJ2-2; D perhaps matches TRBD2 (5 bases). This CDR3 spans 13 amino acids. Trimming removed 4 bases at V and 7 bases at J, with 10 bases between. Per germline, CDR1 KGHSH and CDR2 LQKENI. The CDR3 sequence is CASSLETIGELFF. The CDR3, as DNA: TGTGCCAGCTCACTGGAGACTATCGGGGAGCTGTTTTTT.

The chain recombines TRBV4-2 with TRBJ2-7; 7 positions agree with TRBD1. V was pared by 0 bases and J by 4 bases, with 6 bases of the junction left unmatched. CDR3 size: 15 residues. Germline V gene sequence: CDR1 LGHNA, CDR2 YNFKEQ. The CDR3 region has the DNA TGTGCCAGCAGCCAAGACCAGACAGGGCGGTACGAGCAGTACTTC. Its translation: CASSQDQTGRYEQYF.

V and J are TRBV30 and TRBJ2-3, with D tentatively TRBD2 (5 bases). This CDR3 is built from 15 residues. Trimming pared 2 bases from V and 2 bases from J, leaving 14 bases between. The germline CDR1 and CDR2 sequences are GTSNPN and SVGIG (reference sequence). DNA for the CDR3: TGTGCCTGGAGTTCCCCCGCCGGGGACACAGATACGCAGTATTTT. It codes for CAWSSPAGDTDTQYF.

This clone occurred a few times. The chain joins TRBV5-4 to TRBJ2-5; possibly TRBD2 for D (6 bases). The V gene's germline CDR1 is SGHNT and CDR2 YYREEE (reference sequence). Trimming took 4 bases from V and 10 from J, leaving 14 bases between them. The CDR3 has 12 amino acids. The DNA of the CDR3 is TGTGCCAGCAGCGCGCAATCTAGCGTCCAGTACTTC. This gives the protein CASSAQSSVQYF.

This chain connects TRBV7-9 to TRBJ1-5; D possibly corresponds to TRBD1 (6 bases). The V gene's germline CDR1 is SEHNR and CDR2 FQNEAQ (reference sequence). The CDR3 extends over 14 amino acids. Trimming stripped 4 bases from V and 6 bases from J, with 13 bases between. The CDR3 region has the DNA TGTGCCAGCAGCTCCGTGCAGGGGTTTCAGCCCCAGCATTTT. Its translation is CASSSVQGFQPQHF.

This chain joins TRBV29-1 and TRBJ1-1; the D gene is possibly TRBD1 (5 bases). Germline values: CDR1 SQVTM, CDR2 ANQGSEA. With 3 bases removed from V and 0 bases from J, the gap between germline ends came to 14 bases. The CDR3 has 15 amino acids. Written as DNA, the CDR3 is TGCAGCGTTGAGGGAGGGACGTTCTTGAACACTGAAGCTTTCTTT. Amino acid sequence: CSVEGGTFLNTEAFF. Complete variable domain (other parts from reference TRBV29-1 and TRBJ1-1): SAVISQKPSRDICQRGTSLTIQCQVDSQVTMMFWYRQQPGQSLTLIATANQGSEATYESGFVIDKFPISRPNLTFSTLTVSNMSPEDSSIYLCSVEGGTFLNTEAFFGQGTRLTVV.

V and J are TRBV4-3 and TRBJ1-4, with 7 bases that match TRBD1. This CDR3 comprises 16 residues. V lost 4 bases, J lost 0 bases, and 5 bases stayed unmatched. Germline lookup yields CDR1 LGHNA and CDR2 YSLEER. This CDR3 reads CASSLGTVATNEKLFF. The CDR3, as DNA: TGCGCCAGCAGCCTCGGGACAGTTGCAACTAATGAAAAACTGTTTTTT.

This clone was picked up a small number of times. V gene TRBV9 combines with J gene TRBJ1-4; 7 nucleotides align to TRBD1. The junction had 9 bases not matched to a gene; V was cut back by 4 bases and J by 3 bases. CDR1 and CDR2 (germline): SGDLS, YYNGEE. The CDR3 runs 16 residues. The CDR3 DNA is TGTGCCAGCAGCTTGAGAGAGGGGGCTGCTAATGAAAAACTGTTTTTT. It encodes CASSLREGAANEKLFF. The whole variable domain, filled in from reference TRBV9 and TRBJ1-4, reads DSGVTQTPKHLITATGQRVTLRCSPRSGDLSVYWYQQSLDQGLQFLIQYYNGEERAKGNILERFSAQQFPDLHSELNLSSLELGDSALYFCASSLREGAANEKLFFGSGTQLSVL.

This clone was counted a single time. The chain uses TRBV9 and TRBJ2-1, with TRBD2 as a possible D gene (6 bases). This CDR3 spans 14 amino acids. Germline lookup yields CDR1 SGDLS and CDR2 YYNGEE. Between the trimmed V and J ends, which lost 3 bases and 8 bases, there was a span of 15 bases. DNA of the CDR3: TGTGCCAGCAGCGGGGGTTTGGGGAGGTATGAGCAGTTCTTC. Its translation: CASSGGLGRYEQFF.

V gene TRBV30 combines with J gene TRBJ1-2; D not certain. Per the germline V gene, CDR1 is GTSNPN and CDR2 is SVGIG (reference sequence). CDR3 length: 11 residues. V lost 4 bases, J lost 6 bases, and 9 bases lay in between. Here the CDR3 reads CAWTNGHGYTF. CDR3 in DNA: TGTGCCTGGACCAATGGGCATGGCTACACCTTC.

This sequence joins TRBV10-1 and TRBJ2-3, with unresolved D. This CDR3 contains 14 residues. Germline V gives CDR1 WNHNN, CDR2 SYGVQD (reference sequence). V was clipped by 0 bases and J by 3 bases, with 7 bases between them. This chain's CDR3 is CASSESTATDTQYF. Written as DNA, the CDR3 is TGCGCCAGCAGTGAGTCAACAGCAACAGATACGCAGTATTTT.

The chain is built from TRBV28 and TRBJ1-5; 9 nucleotides line up with TRBD1. After removal of 2 bases from V and 1 base from J, the junction contained 18 bases not matched to a gene. CDR1 is MDHEN and CDR2 is SYDVKM in the germline V gene. The length of the CDR3 is 21 residues. In DNA form, the CDR3 reads TGTGCCAGCAGTTTAGTGCCTGTGGGACAGGGAGGTGCGGGGAGCAATCAGCCCCAGCATTTT. This encodes CASSLVPVGQGGAGSNQPQHF. The whole variable domain, remainder taken from reference TRBV28 and TRBJ1-5, is DVKVTQSSRYLVKRTGEKVFLECVQDMDHENMFWYRQDPGLGLRLIYFSYDVKMKEKGDIPEGYSVSREKKERFSLILESASTNQTSMYLCASSLVPVGQGGAGSNQPQHFGDGTRLSIL.

The chain carries TRBV18 and TRBJ2-7; 10 bases are shared with TRBD1. Trimming removed 3 bases from V and 7 bases from J; junction bases left unmatched: 9. Germline values: CDR1 KGHSH, CDR2 LQKENI. This CDR3 is built from 15 residues. The CDR3 region has the DNA TGTGCCAGCTCACCGCTGTTGGGACAGGGGTCTGAGCAGTACTTC. Its protein is CASSPLLGQGSEQYF. The full variable domain, in which reference TRBV18 and TRBJ2-7 provide the parts outside the CDR3, is NAGVMQNPRHLVRRRGQEARLRCSPMKGHSHVYWYRQLPEEGLKFMVYLQKENIIDESGMPKERFSAEFPKEGPSILRIQQVVRGDSAAYFCASSPLLGQGSEQYFGPGTRLTVT.

The chain's CDR3 is CASHQGAAGELFF. The CDR3 bases are TGTGCCAGCCACCAAGGGGCCGCCGGGGAGCTGTTTTTT. The chain carries TRBV19 and TRBJ2-2, with D possibly TRBD1 on 5 matching bases. CDR1 is LNHDA and CDR2 is SQIVND in the germline V gene (reference sequence). This CDR3 region has 13 residues. The germline V and J ends were trimmed by 9 bases and 6 bases, with 14 bases remaining between them.

The rearrangement uses TRBV30 and TRBJ1-2; D possibly corresponds to TRBD1 (5 bases). CDR1 is GTSNPN, CDR2 SVGIG, per germline (reference sequence). V shed 1 base and J shed 8 bases, with 8 bases lying between them. This CDR3 has 11 residues. The CDR3 region has the DNA TGTGCCTGGAGTGCCGGGGGGGGCTACACCTTC. This gives the protein CAWSAGGGYTF.

The rearrangement links TRBV4-2 to TRBJ2-3; 12 bases align to TRBD2. Per the germline V gene, CDR1 is LGHNA and CDR2 is YNFKEQ. CDR3 length: 19 amino acids. V shed 3 bases, J shed 5 bases, and the junction held 15 bases outside the gene matches. CDR3 nucleotides: TGTGCCAGCAGCCATCCACTAGCGGGGGGCATCGGATCCGTAGATACGCAGTATTTT. Protein product: CASSHPLAGGIGSVDTQYF.

The chain carries TRBV13 and TRBJ1-2; no clear D gene. Germline values: CDR1 PRHDT, CDR2 FYEKMQ (reference sequence). Deletions cut 3 bases from V and 5 bases from J, with 13 bases between. The CDR3 runs 14 residues. CDR3: CASSFNDLRYGYTF. CDR3 DNA: TGTGCCAGCAGCTTTAACGACTTGAGGTATGGCTACACCTTC.

J is TRBJ1-1 and V is TRBV6-4; 9 nucleotides align to TRBD1. The length of the CDR3 is 16 residues. Losses at the gene ends were 1 base for V and 4 bases for J; bases not matched to a gene: 7. Germline V gene lookup returns CDR1 MRHNA and CDR2 SNTAGT. In DNA form, the CDR3 reads TGTGCCAGCAGTGACTTACCGGGACAGGGAGGCACTGAAGCTTTCTTT. Protein product: CASSDLPGQGGTEAFF.

CDR3 nucleotide sequence: TGTGCCAGCAGCTTAGGGGCAGGGTCCTACGAGCAGTACTTC. It yields the protein CASSLGAGSYEQYF. The chain is built from TRBV7-9 and TRBJ2-7, with a tentative D call TRBD1 (5 bases). Looked up from germline, CDR1 is SEHNR and CDR2 is FQNEAQ (reference sequence). This CDR3 is 14 amino acids long. Trimming removed 1 base from V and 1 base from J, with 8 bases in between.